This T cell receptor delta chain is drawn from a study of Vδ1+ human thymocytes. Study-level points and caveats: TRD repertoires were essentially private, unlike widely shared TRG clonotypes. Unlike peripheral blood Vdelta1+ controls, thymic delta-chain sequences included roughly 18% Vdelta2 and few Vdelta3. In the thymus, TRG and TRD repertoires looked highly polyclonal with Gaussian CDR3 lengths.

CDR1 is TVYSNPD, CDR2 GDNSRS, per germline (reference sequence). V shed 0 bases and J 0 bases; nucleotides not matched to a gene: 23. This CDR3 has 22 residues. Extracted RNA was reverse transcribed into cDNA. Multiplex PCR used pooled V-gene forward primers and a constant-region reverse primer to amplify CDR3s. TCRdb fed the multiplex PCR reads into CATT to redo clone calling. The sample includes 80,000 or so delta-chain clones, about 30% of them seen just once. After alphabeta T cell depletion, CD3+ Vdelta1+ Vdelta2- thymocytes were sorted. Sorted Vdelta1+ thymocytes were roughly 96% to 99.6% pure. In regard to this clone: What it binds is not known.

The receptor was derived from a boy in the first two years of life who had congenital heart surgery. The chain is built from TRDV3 and TRDJ1; TRDD3 aligns across 12 bases. The sample comprised Vdelta1+ gamma-delta thymocytes from the thymus. Described subset: FACS-sorted CD3+ TCRalphabeta- TCRVdelta1+ TCRVdelta2- thymocytes. DNA for the CDR3: TGTGCCTTTAGGCCACCTACGACCACTGGGGGATACCCCAAGAAGTACACCGATAAACTCATCTTT. This translates into CAFRPPTTTGGYPKKYTDKLIF. Based on the CDR3 plus reference TRDV3 and TRDJ1, the full variable domain is CDKVTQSSPDQTVASGSEVVLLCTYDTVYSNPDLFWYRIRPDYSFQFVFYGDNSRSEGADFTQGRFSVKHILTQKAFHLVISPVRTEDSATYYCAFRPPTTTGGYPKKYTDKLIFGKGTRVTVEP.